This T cell receptor beta chain was identified during a study of T cells in Graves' hyperthyroidism and ophthalmopathy. This CDR3 region has 16 residues. With V trimmed by 5 bases and J by 15 bases, 19 bases remained unmatched. Germline V gene data show CDR1 as MDHEN and CDR2 as SYDVKM. RNA transcripts provided the source from which TCR beta CDR3 regions were amplified. In the first-round RT-PCR of the TCR CDR3, the HTBI primer set was used. Via MiXCR, TCRdb re-called the multiplex PCR reads, giving one row per CDR3 protein. The sample has under 350,000 distinct CDR3 sequences, 21% seen once. This clonotype was found many times.

This chain uses TRBV28 with TRBJ2-1, with 10 bases matching TRBD2. Sequenced input: blood. The clonotype originates from a woman in her forties or fifties with Graves' hyperthyroidism. This chain's CDR3 is CASSPSTLAGDYRAFF. The CDR3 DNA is TGTGCCAGCAGTCCCTCGACGCTAGCGGGAGACTATCGGGCGTTCTTC.